This T cell receptor (beta chain) was found in a study of blood T cell repertoires in COVID-19. Overall study: Both acute and convalescent COVID-19 samples were obtained from the United States, Italy and Spain.

As originally analysed: Amplification of reference gene primers was used by the study to estimate nucleated cell counts. Libraries were prepared by immunoSEQ multiplex PCR; TCRdb keeps only in-frame clonotypes and omits some of them. The D gene and trimming were derived from the DNA, and the V and J assignments and clone size from that table. Among about 370,000 clones listed, nearly 90% were seen once. There are a few counts of this clone. The CDR3 length is 16 residues. The V and J ends lost 2 bases and 6 bases, in that order; junction bases with no gene match: 10. Germline CDR1 reads MNHEY; CDR2 reads SVGEGT.

This chain connects TRBV6-2 or TRBV6-3 to TRBJ1-1; 9 positions agree with TRBD1. Sequenced material: peripheral blood. This sequence originates from a man aged 18 to 30 with active or convalescent COVID-19. The CDR3 DNA follows: TGTGCCAGCAGTTACCCGAAGGGACAGGGCCTCGCTGAAGCTTTCTTT. Encoded protein: CASSYPKGQGLAEAFF.